Presented here are 21 T cell receptor beta chains from one specimen sequenced in a study of post-analysis software for immune sequencing data. Study-level findings and limits: Higher frequency in patients than in controls was seen for several TRBV segments, with TRBV5-6, TRBV5-1 and TRBV20-1 among them.

The TCR beta cDNA libraries carried unique molecular identifiers. One entry per CDR3 protein results from TCRdb running MiXCR on the PCR reads. Here the sample spans fewer than 700,000 distinct CDR3 sequences, 44% being singletons. What these receptors recognize is not known. The sample comprised blood. Every receptor here comes from a girl aged 5-17 years with multiple sclerosis.

This clonotype occurred a few times. The chain links TRBV25-1 to TRBJ1-4; TRBD1 matches 7 bases. With V trimmed by 3 bases and J by 6 bases, 4 bases remained unmatched. From germline, CDR1 is MGHDK and CDR2 SYGVNS. CDR3 length: 14 residues. The CDR3 spells CASSDPGTDEKLFF. Written as DNA, the CDR3 is TGTGCCAGCAGTGATCCCGGGACAGATGAAAAACTGTTTTTT.

As DNA, the CDR3 is TGTGCCAGCACCGAGGGGGCGGGTCAGCCCCAGCATTTT. It translates to CASTEGAGQPQHF. V and J are TRBV2 and TRBJ1-5; TRBD1 aligns across 7 bases. Germline V gene sequence: CDR1 SNHLY, CDR2 FYNNEI. The V segment lost 7 bases and the J segment 6 bases; nucleotides outside the gene matches: 6. The CDR3 contains 13 residues.

This clonotype was counted between two and nine times. Written as DNA, the CDR3 is TGCAGCGTTGGGGTGGGGCAGAATAGCAATCAGCCCCAGCATTTT. Protein sequence: CSVGVGQNSNQPQHF. The chain recombines TRBV29-1 with TRBJ1-5, with a tentative D call TRBD1 (5 bases). Trimming stripped 4 bases from V and 0 bases from J, with 13 bases between. The CDR3 is 15 amino acids. The germline gives CDR1 SQVTM, CDR2 ANQGSEA.

The V and J genes are TRBV20-1 and TRBJ2-7; D is ambiguous. Germline assignment: CDR1 DFQATT and CDR2 SNEGSKA (reference sequence). The CDR3 is 15 residues long. V was clipped by 0 bases and J by 3 bases, with 15 bases between them. CDR3 bases: TGCAGTGCTAGAGATTCTACAGAAAAGTACTACGAGCAGTACTTC. This translates into CSARDSTEKYYEQYF.

This clonotype was picked up one time. With a much larger clone just one base away, this may be a read error. The rearrangement links TRBV12-3 or TRBV12-4 to TRBJ2-3; 10 bases map to TRBD1. V lost 3 bases and J lost 4; bases outside the gene matches: 4. The CDR3 is made up of 15 amino acids. Here the CDR3 DNA reads TGTGCCAGCAGTTTGGACGGGACAGGGGCAGATACGCAGTATTTT. Amino acids: CASSLDGTGADTQYF.

CDR3: CASSFASGSTYEQYF. The DNA of the CDR3 is TGTGCCAGCAGTTTTGCTAGCGGGAGCACCTACGAGCAGTACTTC. J is TRBJ2-7 and V is TRBV27; the match to TRBD2 covers 10 bases. From germline, CDR1 is MNHEY and CDR2 SMNVEV (reference sequence). Germline trimming cut 3 bases from V and 2 bases from J; bases unmatched to any gene: 4. The CDR3 has 15 amino acids.

This clonotype appeared a few times. The chain is built from TRBV20-1 and TRBJ1-2; 7 bases align to TRBD1. V lost 2 bases, J lost 3 bases, and 15 bases stayed unmatched. Germline-derived CDR1 and CDR2 are DFQATT and SNEGSKA (reference sequence). CDR3 size: 17 residues. This chain's CDR3 is CSARHRTGGGGYYGYTF. The CDR3 bases are TGCAGTGCTAGACATCGGACAGGTGGGGGAGGTTACTATGGCTACACCTTC.

The rearrangement links TRBV5-1 to TRBJ2-5; 8 nucleotides match TRBD1. The J call may be in error: the DNA end matches TRBJ2-7 better. This CDR3 comprises 13 residues. Germline CDR1 SGHRS, CDR2 YFSETQ. CDR3 sequence (DNA): TGCGCCAGCAGCATTGGACAGGGTGGCGAGCAGTACTTC. Protein: CASSIGQGGEQYF.

V usage is TRBV5-1 and J usage is TRBJ1-4, with a tentative D call TRBD1 (5 bases). The germline V gene has CDR1 SGHRS and CDR2 YFSETQ. Trimming took off 3 bases at V and 3 bases at J, with 9 bases between the two ends. The CDR3 consists of 14 residues. CDR3 sequence (DNA): TGCGCCAGCAGCTCCGGGACTTCTAATGAAAAACTGTTTTTT. Its translation is CASSSGTSNEKLFF. Complete variable domain (other parts from reference TRBV5-1 and TRBJ1-4): KAGVTQTPRYLIKTRGQQVTLSCSPISGHRSVSWYQQTPGQGLQFLFEYFSETQRNKGNFPGRFSGRQFSNSRSEMNVSTLELGDSALYLCASSSGTSNEKLFFGSGTQLSVL.

V is TRBV11-3 and J is TRBJ2-5; 7 bases map to TRBD2. The V and J ends lost 5 bases and 5 bases, in that order; junction bases with no gene match: 14. CDR3 size: 16 residues. CDR1 is SGHNT, CDR2 YENEEA, per germline. The CDR3 coding sequence is TGTGCCAGCAGCCGTGGAGCGGGAAACTTGGGGGAGACCCAGTACTTC. Amino acid sequence: CASSRGAGNLGETQYF.

This chain links TRBV7-2 with TRBJ2-1; D not certain. Germline V CDR1 and CDR2: SGHTA, FQGNSA. Trimming pared 2 bases from V and 8 bases from J, leaving 10 bases between. The CDR3 length is 13 residues. The CDR3 loop reads CASSLSEVHEQFF. As DNA, the CDR3 is TGTGCCAGCAGCTTATCGGAAGTCCATGAGCAGTTCTTC.

The chain is built from TRBV19 and TRBJ1-2; tentative D call: TRBD1 (5 bases). Looked up from germline, CDR1 is LNHDA and CDR2 is SQIVND (reference sequence). The V gene lost 3 bases and the J gene lost 2 bases, with 13 bases spanning the gap. The CDR3 totals 15 residues. This CDR3 reads CASSIFPGRNYGYTF. Here the CDR3 DNA reads TGTGCCAGTAGTATTTTCCCAGGGCGAAACTATGGCTACACCTTC.

V is TRBV10-3 and J is TRBJ1-2; 7 nucleotides agree with TRBD1. The V and J ends lost 10 bases and 3 bases, in that order; junction bases with no gene match: 11. The germline CDR1 and CDR2 sequences are ENHRY and SYGVKD. This CDR3 spans 14 amino acids. The CDR3: CATTGSAGYYGYTF. CDR3 nucleotide sequence: TGTGCCACGACAGGGAGCGCAGGTTACTATGGCTACACCTTC.

This clonotype was observed once. The CDR3 DNA is TGTGCCAGCAGCCCATATAGCGGGGGGGGAATCACAGATACGCAGTATTTT. Encoded protein: CASSPYSGGGITDTQYF. V gene TRBV4-2 combines with J gene TRBJ2-3; 11 bases are shared with TRBD2. The germline V gene has CDR1 LGHNA and CDR2 YNFKEQ. The CDR3 is 17 amino acids. The junction had 8 bases not matched to a gene; V was cut back by 4 bases and J by 2 bases.

This clonotype occurred many times. The rearrangement links TRBV5-1 to TRBJ2-5; D ambiguous. Trimming removed 0 bases from V and 1 base from J, with 1 base in between. The CDR3 has 12 residues. Per germline, CDR1 SGHRS and CDR2 YFSETQ. The CDR3 is CASSLAQETQYF. DNA for the CDR3: TGCGCCAGCAGCTTGGCCCAAGAGACCCAGTACTTC.

The V call is TRBV3-1, the J call TRBJ2-7, with D tentatively TRBD2 (5 bases). Germline assignment: CDR1 LGHDT and CDR2 YNNKEL (reference sequence). The CDR3 runs to 15 residues. V dropped 4 bases and J dropped 6 bases, with 19 bases sitting between them. CDR3 residues: CASSPRASVIREQYF. The CDR3 DNA is TGTGCCAGCAGCCCGAGGGCTAGTGTTATCCGCGAGCAGTACTTC.

The J gene is TRBJ1-2, the V gene TRBV12-3 or TRBV12-4; unclear D gene. CDR3 length equals 12 residues. Trimming left V 2 bases short and J 9 bases short, with 10 bases between. CDR3 region: CASSLTAWSYTF. The DNA of the CDR3 is TGTGCCAGCAGTTTAACTGCGTGGAGCTACACCTTC.

The chain carries TRBV4-1 and TRBJ1-1; D may be TRBD1 (6 bases). The V end lost 6 bases, the J end lost 1 base, and 18 bases lay between the germline ends. Germline CDR1 and CDR2: MGHRA and YSYEKL. This CDR3 region has 16 residues. The CDR3 spells CASSRKGGGWNTEAFF. As DNA, the CDR3 is TGCGCCAGCAGTCGCAAGGGGGGGGGGTGGAACACTGAAGCTTTCTTT.

The rearrangement links TRBV7-9 to TRBJ1-5; possibly TRBD1 for D (5 bases). CDR1 and CDR2 (germline): SEHNR, FQNEAQ (reference sequence). Trimming removed 2 bases from V and 1 base from J, with 9 bases in between. This CDR3 region has 15 residues. The CDR3 coding sequence is TGTGCCAGCAGCTTATCGCAGGGAAGCAATCAGCCCCAGCATTTT. Translating it yields CASSLSQGSNQPQHF.

V is TRBV21-1 and J is TRBJ1-1; the table calls TRBD1, which could not be checked here. TRBV21-1 is marked as a pseudogene. The CDR3 totals 17 residues. DNA of the CDR3: TGTGCCAGCAGCAAAGATTACAGGGGGCGGGTAGACACTGAAGCTTTCTTT. It yields the protein CASSKDYRGRVDTEAFF.

The chain uses TRBV5-1 and TRBJ1-2; no reliable D call. CDR3 length: 14 residues. Germline CDR1 reads SGHRS; CDR2 reads YFSETQ. V was trimmed by 2 bases and J by 3 bases, leaving 11 bases between them. The CDR3 loop reads CASSFAGDYYGYTF. The CDR3 DNA reads as TGCGCCAGCAGCTTCGCAGGCGACTACTATGGCTACACCTTC.